Listed below are T cell receptor beta chains from one sample, sequenced in a study of radiation and T cells in renal cell carcinoma. Using immunoSEQ multiplex PCR, the repertoire was profiled, and TCRdb retains in-frame clones only, with some absent. The sample includes 19,000 or so clones, less than 70% seen only once; the top ten take under 15%. The material sequenced was tumor tissue, taken from a patient whose treatment included radiotherapy and nephrectomy. These receptor sequences come from a woman aged 70-85 years with renal cell carcinoma. Each CDR3 is given with its conserved first and last residue. D genes are given only for firm matches.

J gene	CDR3 length	D gene	V gene	CDR3 protein
TRBJ2-7	12	NA	TRBV6-6	CASSGSTYEQYF
TRBJ2-2	17	NA	TRBV4-3	CASSQIAAGQNTGELFF
TRBJ1-1	13	NA	TRBV6-5	CASSRRQNTEAFF
TRBJ2-3	13	TRBD2	TRBV30	CAWNLAGGDTQYF
TRBJ1-3	17	TRBD1	TRBV9	CASSVSPPGQGGNTIYF
TRBJ1-2	17	TRBD1	TRBV11-3	CASSLSLGQAGGYGYTF
TRBJ2-2	14	NA	TRBV4-2	CASSQARASGELFF
TRBJ2-5	15	TRBD2	TRBV11-1	CASSFGTSGGGTQYF
TRBJ2-2	15	TRBD1	TRBV19	CASSGRTGNTGELFF
TRBJ1-1	15	NA	TRBV6-5	CASSYSGFGNTEAFF
TRBJ2-7	16	TRBD1	TRBV2	CASSEARTGGGYEQYF
TRBJ1-2	15	NA	TRBV5-8	CASSLDVPTFYGYTF
TRBJ2-7	14	NA	TRBV2	CASSPGAWASEQYF
TRBJ2-2	14	NA	TRBV19	CASSTRSNTGELFF
TRBJ2-1	15	NA	TRBV4-1	CASSQDLRTVNEQFF
TRBJ2-1	16	NA	TRBV15	CATSRTPYSSYNEQFF
TRBJ2-2	14	NA	TRBV29-1	CSVEGGRSTGELFF
TRBJ1-1	16	TRBD1	TRBV15	CATSREGTGGLTEAFF
TRBJ1-1	15	NA	TRBV9	CASSVGLDEVPEAFF
TRBJ1-2	12	NA	TRBV7-2	CASSSRTNGYTF
TRBJ2-7	14	TRBD2	TRBV6-5	CASNQRGSSYEQYF
TRBJ1-6	17	TRBD1	TRBV5-1	CASSQGQRSSYNSPLHF
TRBJ2-7	16	NA	TRBV6-1	CASSEMIQEASGEQYF
TRBJ2-5	14	TRBD2	TRBV27	CASSFAGGPETQYF
TRBJ1-2	15	NA	TRBV7-9	CASSLALGQLYGYTF
TRBJ1-2	14	NA	TRBV5-4	CASSATGRGYGYTF
TRBJ2-7	14	NA	TRBV5-1	CASSPPGLFYEQYF
TRBJ1-1	14	NA	TRBV27	CASRLKPTRTEAFF
TRBJ1-4	14	NA	TRBV15	CATSREPFNEKLFF
TRBJ1-6	16	NA	TRBV27	CASSLSPGTPNSPLHF
TRBJ1-1	15	NA	TRBV10-3	CAISESWGGNTEAFF
TRBJ2-7	16	TRBD1	TRBV27	CASSLAVGGASYEQYF
TRBJ2-5	16	TRBD2	TRBV7-2	CASSLGGSGVKETQYF
TRBJ1-2	17	NA	TRBV9	CASTLPRRSELDYGYTF
TRBJ2-3	14	NA	TRBV7-9	CASSLARFPDTQYF
TRBJ2-1	11	NA	TRBV20-1	CSAAPVNEQFF
TRBJ1-2	14	NA	TRBV2	CASSESGGNYGYTF
TRBJ2-3	14	NA	TRBV4-3	CASSPGTAWDTQYF
TRBJ2-1	12	NA	TRBV6-5	CASTGGVNEQFF
TRBJ2-3	15	NA	TRBV6-5	CASSTLGTSTDTQYF
TRBJ1-2	15	TRBD1	TRBV25-1	CASSESGTGGGGYTF
TRBJ2-1	19	NA	TRBV1	CTSSQDYGTSTNSYNEQFF
TRBJ1-2	14	NA	TRBV4-3	CASSHEGRGYGYTF
TRBJ2-1	17	TRBD2	TRBV15	CATKPWSGGATYNEQFF
TRBJ2-7	15	NA	TRBV11-3	CASSPAGLSSYEQYF
TRBJ2-1	15	NA	TRBV19	CASSNYRGSYNEQFF
TRBJ1-1	12	TRBD1	TRBV5-1	CASSSGTGEAFF
TRBJ2-7	11	NA	TRBV20-1	CSGGDLSWQYF
TRBJ2-7	15	NA	TRBV11-3	CASSQGTGLAYEQYF
TRBJ2-7	15	NA	TRBV28	CASNSGGTAQIEQYF
TRBJ2-2	16	NA	TRBV6-1	CASSERPGAGTGELFF
TRBJ1-1	14	NA	TRBV27	CASSDRTSRTEAFF
TRBJ1-3	16	NA	TRBV19	CASIQAGRSSGNTIYF
TRBJ2-3	15	TRBD2	TRBV5-1	CASSLWSGVGDTQYF